Below, 22 T cell receptor beta chains from the same sample are listed, as sequenced in a study of T cell changes during pregnancy in multiple sclerosis. Method: immunoSEQ multiplex PCR; TCRdb's copy keeps in-frame clones and lacks some. The sample records tens of thousands of clones, roughly nine tenths being singletons. Here the sequenced sample was peripheral blood, taken after pregnancy. The receptors shown here come from a female donor in good health, enrolled as a control in a pregnancy study.

The V and J genes are TRBV6-1 and TRBJ1-5; D possibly corresponds to TRBD1 (6 bases). Germline V gene sequence: CDR1 MNHNS, CDR2 SASEGT. With 2 bases removed from V and 7 bases from J, the gap between germline ends came to 12 bases. The CDR3 covers 14 residues. The CDR3 sequence: CASSEYPGEQPQHF. The CDR3 nucleotides read TGTGCCAGCAGTGAATACCCAGGGGAGCAGCCCCAGCATTTT.

The chain employs TRBV11-2 and TRBJ2-7; 8 nucleotides match TRBD1. CDR1 and CDR2 (germline): SGHAT, FQNNGV. The trim removed 5 bases at V and 5 bases at J, leaving 11 bases unmatched. This CDR3 has 15 amino acids. In nucleotides, the CDR3 is TGTGCCAGCAGCACAACGACAGGGGCTGGGAACGAGCAGTACTTC. Protein product: CASSTTTGAGNEQYF.

The V call is TRBV10-3, the J call TRBJ2-2; maybe TRBD1 (5 bases). V lost 9 bases and J 4 bases, leaving 12 bases between the germline ends. This CDR3 is 13 amino acids long. Germline V CDR1 and CDR2: ENHRY, SYGVKD. The DNA for the CDR3 is TGTGCCATAAGGCCAGGGCTCACCGGGGAGCTGTTTTTT. Its protein is CAIRPGLTGELFF.

The CDR3 sequence is CASTTAPQRTQYF. The CDR3 nucleotides are TGTGCCAGCACGACAGCGCCTCAGCGGACCCAGTACTTC. V usage is TRBV6-5 and J usage is TRBJ2-5; D is possibly TRBD1 (5 bases). V lost 7 bases, J lost 7 bases, and 16 bases lay in between. Germline CDR1 reads MNHEY; CDR2 reads SVGAGI. This CDR3 has 13 residues.

The chain is built from TRBV5-1 and TRBJ2-5; 9 nucleotides match TRBD1. The CDR3 has 14 residues. Germline trimming cut 4 bases from V and 2 bases from J; bases unmatched to any gene: 3. The germline V gene encodes CDR1 SGHRS and CDR2 YFSETQ. CDR3 protein: CASSIQGAQETQYF. The CDR3 DNA is TGCGCCAGCAGCATACAGGGGGCGCAAGAGACCCAGTACTTC.

This clone was seen once. V and J are TRBV5-1 and TRBJ1-1; 11 bases fit TRBD1. The CDR3 runs to 14 residues. Looked up from germline, CDR1 is SGHRS and CDR2 is YFSETQ. V lost 7 bases and J lost 1; bases outside the gene matches: 3. The CDR3 sequence: CASGGQGGNTEAFF. CDR3 DNA sequence: TGCGCCAGCGGGGGACAGGGGGGGAACACTGAAGCTTTCTTT.

The chain recombines TRBV5-1 with TRBJ2-5, with 16 bases matching TRBD2. In germline, CDR1 is SGHRS, CDR2 YFSETQ. CDR3 length: 17 amino acids. Trimming took 7 bases from V and 4 from J; bases not matched to a gene: 10. CDR3 loop: CASSREGLAGGSETQYF. CDR3 nucleotides: TGCGCCAGCTCCCGGGAGGGACTAGCGGGAGGGTCAGAGACCCAGTACTTC.

The J gene is TRBJ1-6, the V gene TRBV19; D is uncertain. Germline CDR1 LNHDA, CDR2 SQIVND (reference sequence). Trimming pared 4 bases from V and 9 bases from J, leaving 13 bases between. This CDR3 is 14 amino acids long. Here the CDR3 DNA reads TGTGCCAGTAGTACGGGAGGGTTGGGTTCACCCCTCCACTTT. It encodes CASSTGGLGSPLHF.

The sample holds one count of this clone. The chain couples TRBV25-1 to TRBJ2-1; 13 bases align to TRBD2. CDR3 size: 17 residues. The junction had 10 bases not matched to a gene; V was cut back by 4 bases and J by 7 bases. Germline values: CDR1 MGHDK, CDR2 SYGVNS. The DNA of the CDR3 is TGTGCCAGCAGTGCAAAACTAGCGGGAGGGCCGAGAAATGAGCAGTTCTTC. It is translated as CASSAKLAGGPRNEQFF.

The V gene is TRBV6-4, the J gene TRBJ1-1; possible D gene TRBD1, 5 bases. V was cut by 3 bases and J by 0 bases, with 5 bases left in between. CDR3 length: 13 residues. Looked up from germline, CDR1 is MRHNA and CDR2 is SNTAGT. The CDR3 DNA sequence: TGTGCCAGCAGTGAACAGGTGAACACTGAAGCTTTCTTT. Amino acids: CASSEQVNTEAFF.

The chain links TRBV7-2 to TRBJ1-3; maybe TRBD1 (5 bases). The CDR3 extends over 15 amino acids. From germline, CDR1 is SGHTA and CDR2 FQGNSA. V was cut by 0 bases and J by 4 bases, with 10 bases left in between. The CDR3 sequence is CASSLAGARGNTIYF. DNA for the CDR3: TGTGCCAGCAGCTTAGCAGGGGCGCGCGGAAACACCATATATTTT.

This clone was detected only a few times. This sequence joins TRBV11-2 and TRBJ2-1; TRBD1 aligns across 8 bases. The CDR3 contains 15 residues. J was trimmed by 0 bases and V by 3 bases; bases with no gene match: 1. Germline lookup yields CDR1 SGHAT and CDR2 FQNNGV. Here the CDR3 DNA reads TGTGCCAGCAGCTTTGGACAGGGCTCCTACAATGAGCAGTTCTTC. It specifies CASSFGQGSYNEQFF.

The V call is TRBV30, the J call TRBJ2-7; 11 bases are shared with TRBD1. Trimming took 0 bases from V and 2 from J; bases not matched to a gene: 12. The CDR3 has 18 residues. Germline lookup yields CDR1 GTSNPN and CDR2 SVGIG (reference sequence). CDR3 region: CAWSVNTLRTGGAYEQYF. The CDR3 DNA reads TGTGCCTGGAGTGTAAACACTTTGAGGACAGGGGGCGCCTACGAGCAGTACTTC.

In nucleotides, the CDR3 is TGTGCCAGCAGTCCTAGCGGGGCCCAAGAGACCCAGTACTTC. Translating it yields CASSPSGAQETQYF. The rearrangement uses TRBV6-6 and TRBJ2-5; 9 positions agree with TRBD2. This CDR3 is built from 14 residues. J gave up 1 base and V 5 bases, and 2 bases lay outside the gene matches. CDR1 and CDR2 from the germline V gene are MNHNY and SVGAGI (reference sequence).

This chain links TRBV5-6 with TRBJ2-1, with 11 bases lining up with TRBD2. The germline V gene encodes CDR1 SGHDT and CDR2 YYEEEE. The CDR3 totals 16 residues. With V trimmed by 4 bases and J by 2 bases, 5 bases remained unmatched. The CDR3 sequence: CASSDKGLAAYNEQFF. CDR3 DNA: TGTGCCAGCAGCGACAAGGGACTAGCGGCCTACAATGAGCAGTTCTTC.

This clone was detected only once. This sequence joins TRBV27 and TRBJ2-3; weak D call: TRBD1 (5 bases). The germline gives CDR1 MNHEY, CDR2 SMNVEV (reference sequence). CDR3 length equals 11 residues. V lost 7 bases and J lost 9, with 11 bases in between. CDR3 residues: CASTWGETQYF. The CDR3 nucleotides are TGTGCCAGCACCTGGGGCGAGACGCAGTATTTT.

The gene calls are TRBV2 and TRBJ1-1; D may be TRBD1 (5 bases). The CDR3 spans 13 residues. Per the germline V gene, CDR1 is SNHLY and CDR2 is FYNNEI. The ends were cut back, 6 bases at V and 1 base at J, with 9 bases in the middle. The CDR3 DNA is TGTGCCAGCAGACCGGACACGAACACTGAAGCTTTCTTT. This translates into CASRPDTNTEAFF.

This rearrangement joins TRBV19 to TRBJ1-5; D call uncertain. V lost 1 base and J lost 1, with 11 bases in between. CDR1 and CDR2 from the germline V gene are LNHDA and SQIVND (reference sequence). The CDR3 sequence is 16 residues long. This CDR3 reads CASSIADTVSNQPQHF. The CDR3 coding sequence is TGTGCCAGTAGTATAGCCGACACTGTGAGCAATCAGCCCCAGCATTTT.

The J gene is TRBJ2-2, the V gene TRBV5-1; possible D gene TRBD2, 6 bases. The CDR3 contains 15 residues. Germline V lookup: CDR1 SGHRS, CDR2 YFSETQ. Trimming removed 4 bases at V and 3 bases at J, with 13 bases between. CDR3 bases: TGCGCCAGCAGCGGGGCGCCGGGGGACACCGGGGAGCTGTTTTTT. This encodes CASSGAPGDTGELFF.

The V and J genes are TRBV21-1 and TRBJ2-7; TRBD1, the D gene given by the table, was not confirmed from the DNA. TRBV21-1 constitutes a pseudogene. The CDR3 consists of 10 residues. CDR3 DNA sequence: TGTGCCAGCACCCAGGGGTGGGAGTACTTC. It translates to CASTQGWEYF.

This clone was observed a handful of times. J is TRBJ2-7 and V is TRBV19, with unresolved D. The V gene's germline CDR1 is LNHDA and CDR2 SQIVND (reference sequence). The CDR3 length is 15 residues. V gave up 5 bases and J gave up 2 bases, with 16 bases separating them. CDR3 in DNA: TGTGCCAGTAGTGCGCGATCTTCTAGAACCTACGAGCAGTACTTC. Translating it yields CASSARSSRTYEQYF.

The rearrangement links TRBV7-2 to TRBJ2-7; 8 bases fit TRBD2. V gave up 5 bases and J gave up 0 bases; unmatched junction bases: 9. The CDR3 length is 16 residues. CDR1 is SGHTA and CDR2 is FQGNSA in the germline V gene. CDR3 sequence (DNA): TGTGCCAGCAGCCTAGGACTAGCTGAGAACTCCTACGAGCAGTACTTC. Residues: CASSLGLAENSYEQYF.